The 30 T cell receptor beta chains presented below share a single source sample, sequenced in a study of blood T cells in healthy people across ages. A second PCR of roughly 7 to 11 cycles used a sample-barcoded 5' primer and a J-beta primer mix. TCRdb independently ran MiXCR on the 5' RACE reads; one entry per CDR3 protein. The data contain some 1.8 million distinct CDR3 sequences, roughly two fifths of them seen just once; the ten biggest clones take up 23%. The source material was blood. Receptors originate from a human donor in good health.

This chain joins TRBV7-3 and TRBJ2-3; tentative D call: TRBD2 (6 bases). Germline CDR1 reads SGHTA; CDR2 reads FQGTGA. V dropped 5 bases and J dropped 10 bases, with 22 bases sitting between them. This CDR3 spans 15 amino acids. Here the CDR3 DNA reads TGTGCCAGCAGCCCAAGGGGAGGATCTGGGGATGCGCAGTATTTT. This codes for CASSPRGGSGDAQYF.

This clonotype was observed once. The J gene is TRBJ1-1, the V gene TRBV25-1, with 9 bases aligning to TRBD1. CDR1 is MGHDK, CDR2 SYGVNS, per germline. The CDR3 extends over 15 amino acids. The J segment lost 6 bases and the V segment lost 4 bases, leaving 9 bases of the junction unmatched. CDR3 residues: CASSGPPGQGSEAFF. The CDR3 nucleotides are TGTGCCAGCAGTGGTCCTCCGGGACAGGGCTCTGAAGCTTTCTTT. The variable domain in full, completed from reference TRBV25-1 and TRBJ1-1, reads EADIYQTPRYLVIGTGKKITLECSQTMGHDKMYWYQQDPGMELHLIHYSYGVNSTEKGDLSSESTVSRIRTEHFPLTLESARPSHTSQYLCASSGPPGQGSEAFFGQGTRLTVV.

The gene calls are TRBV7-9 and TRBJ1-2, with no clear D. V was shortened by 10 bases and J by 6 bases, with 21 bases between the two germline ends. This CDR3 spans 14 amino acids. The germline gives CDR1 SEHNR, CDR2 FQNEAQ (reference sequence). As DNA, the CDR3 is TGTGCCACCAAAGCCTTGACCGCTCCAGATGGCTACACCTTC. Its translation is CATKALTAPDGYTF.

The chain carries TRBV6-5 and TRBJ1-1; perhaps TRBD1 as D (5 bases). This CDR3 is built from 14 residues. V was trimmed by 6 bases and J by 7 bases, leaving 18 bases between them. Germline CDR1 is MNHEY and CDR2 is SVGAGI. This chain's CDR3 is CASSSQRGGGEAFF. The DNA of the CDR3 is TGTGCCAGCAGCTCCCAAAGGGGAGGAGGTGAAGCTTTCTTT.

The chain is built from TRBV29-1 and TRBJ1-4; possibly TRBD1 for D (5 bases). Germline loops: CDR1 SQVTM, CDR2 ANQGSEA. Trimming removed 8 bases at V and 8 bases at J, with 15 bases between. The CDR3 runs 12 residues. The CDR3 here is CSQRGEGEKLFF. The CDR3 DNA follows: TGCAGCCAAAGAGGGGAAGGCGAAAAACTGTTTTTT.

There are many counts of this clonotype. The chain recombines TRBV7-2 with TRBJ1-1; the D is unclear. Trimming left V 5 bases short and J 0 bases short, with 7 bases between. The CDR3 loop spans 13 amino acids. The germline V gene has CDR1 SGHTA and CDR2 FQGNSA. Here the CDR3 DNA reads TGTGCCAGCAGCCAAACACTGAACACTGAAGCTTTCTTT. This sequence encodes CASSQTLNTEAFF.

V gene TRBV3-1 combines with J gene TRBJ2-7; D is possibly TRBD1 or TRBD2 (5 bases each). The CDR3 has 15 residues. Germline V CDR1 and CDR2: LGHDT, YNNKEL (reference sequence). V shed 0 bases and J shed 2 bases, with 11 bases lying between them. CDR3 nucleotide sequence: TGTGCCAGCAGCCAAGATGGGGGATTACCCTACGAGCAGTACTTC. Protein: CASSQDGGLPYEQYF.

V and J are TRBV6-2 or TRBV6-3 and TRBJ2-1; tentative D call: TRBD1 (5 bases). CDR3 length equals 13 residues. CDR1 is MNHEY, CDR2 SVGEGT, per germline. V was cut by 6 bases and J by 12 bases, with 18 bases left in between. The CDR3 is CASSPFEGQGQFF. The CDR3 region has the DNA TGTGCCAGCAGCCCGTTTGAAGGGCAGGGGCAGTTCTTC.

The rearrangement joins TRBV3-1 to TRBJ2-7; D is uncertain. Trimming pared 3 bases from V and 2 bases from J, leaving 8 bases between. CDR1 is LGHDT, CDR2 YNNKEL, per germline (reference sequence). CDR3 length: 13 amino acids. The CDR3 sequence: CASSQAFPYEQYF. CDR3 DNA: TGTGCCAGCAGCCAGGCGTTCCCCTACGAGCAGTACTTC.

A note on this clonotype: Compared with germline, one end of the junction differs, possibly owing to a read error. V is TRBV9 and J is TRBJ2-2; the D call may be TRBD1 or TRBD2 (8 bases each). The CDR3 sequence is 15 residues long. From germline, CDR1 is SGDLS and CDR2 YYNGEE. CDR3 nucleotide sequence: TGTGCCAGCAGCGTGGACAGGGAGGTTAGCGGGGAGCGGTTTTTT. This translates into CASSVDREVSGERFF. The entire variable domain, with the rest obtained from reference TRBV9 and TRBJ2-2, is as follows: DSGVTQTPKHLITATGQRVTLRCSPRSGDLSVYWYQQSLDQGLQFLIQYYNGEERAKGNILERFSAQQFPDLHSELNLSSLELGDSALYFCASSVDREVSGERFFGEGSRLTVL.

The chain joins TRBV20-1 to TRBJ1-2, with TRBD1 as a possible D gene (6 bases). CDR3 length equals 15 residues. V lost 0 bases and J 4 bases, leaving 15 bases between the germline ends. The germline gives CDR1 DFQATT, CDR2 SNEGSKA (reference sequence). The chain's CDR3 is CSARDEEGDSYGYTF. The CDR3 coding sequence is TGCAGTGCTAGAGATGAGGAGGGGGATAGCTATGGCTACACCTTC.

Turning to this clonotype: Germline and junction disagree at one end, which may indicate a read error. CDR3 DNA: TGTGCCGGCAGCTCATCTACACTAGCGCAAGAGACCCAGTACTTC. Protein: CAGSSSTLAQETQYF. This rearrangement joins TRBV7-2 to TRBJ2-5; 7 bases map to TRBD2. Germline V gene data show CDR1 as SGHTA and CDR2 as FQGNSA. CDR3 size: 15 residues.

A few counts support this clonotype. The gene calls are TRBV10-3 and TRBJ1-5; D is unclear. Trimming took 3 bases from V and 3 from J, leaving 12 bases between them. CDR3 size: 15 residues. CDR1 and CDR2 from the germline V gene are ENHRY and SYGVKD. The CDR3 region has the DNA TGTGCCATCAGTGAAGGGAGAGGAGACAATCAGCCCCAGCATTTT. Translated: CAISEGRGDNQPQHF.

This clonotype was observed a handful of times. CDR3 DNA: TGTGCCAGCAGCAGGGATAGCGATGAAAAACTGTTTTTT. Protein: CASSRDSDEKLFF. The rearrangement links TRBV2 to TRBJ1-4; D may be TRBD1 (5 bases). Germline assignment: CDR1 SNHLY and CDR2 FYNNEI. The V and J ends lost 6 bases and 6 bases respectively, with 11 bases between them. The CDR3 consists of 13 residues.

Only a few counts were recorded for this clonotype. The chain is built from TRBV9 and TRBJ2-5, with a weak D call TRBD1 (6 bases). Germline assignment: CDR1 SGDLS and CDR2 YYNGEE. This CDR3 comprises 14 residues. The V and J ends lost 4 bases and 0 bases respectively, with 10 bases between them. In nucleotides, the CDR3 is TGTGCCAGCAGCCCAGGGGTATACCAAGAGACCCAGTACTTC. It yields the protein CASSPGVYQETQYF.

The rearrangement links TRBV7-2 to TRBJ2-1, with TRBD1 identical over 8 bases. This CDR3 region has 16 residues. Germline CDR1 reads SGHTA; CDR2 reads FQGNSA. V trimming: 5 bases; J trimming: 8 bases; junction bases outside the gene matches: 14. The CDR3 nucleotides read TGTGCCAGCAGCCCGCAGGGGGCCCCCTATTCCTATGAGCAGTTCTTC. Its translation: CASSPQGAPYSYEQFF. Drawing the rest from reference TRBV7-2 and TRBJ2-1, the complete variable domain is GAGVSQSPSNKVTEKGKDVELRCDPISGHTALYWYRQSLGQGLEFLIYFQGNSAPDKSGLPSDRFSAERTGGSVSTLTIQRTQQEDSAVYLCASSPQGAPYSYEQFFGPGTRLTVL.

The table lists this clonotype with many counts. The chain uses TRBV7-2 and TRBJ2-1; 7 nucleotides align to TRBD2. Germline values: CDR1 SGHTA, CDR2 FQGNSA. CDR3 size: 14 residues. J was trimmed by 5 bases and V by 3 bases; bases with no gene match: 4. CDR3 coding DNA: TGTGCCAGCAGCTTGAGGACTAGACACAATGAGCAGTTCTTC. Translated: CASSLRTRHNEQFF.

This clonotype was seen repeatedly, ten times or more. This rearrangement joins TRBV15 to TRBJ2-3; 8 bases fit TRBD2. The germline CDR1 and CDR2 sequences are LNHNV and YYDKDF (reference sequence). The trim removed 3 bases at V and 6 bases at J, leaving 11 bases unmatched. The CDR3 extends over 16 amino acids. The CDR3 loop is CATSSLGGGNLDTQYF. The CDR3 nucleotides read TGTGCCACCAGCAGTCTCGGCGGGGGGAATTTGGATACGCAGTATTTT.

The chain employs TRBV6-1 and TRBJ1-2; possibly TRBD1 for D (5 bases). This CDR3 has 12 amino acids. CDR1 is MNHNS and CDR2 is SASEGT in the germline V gene. The V gene lost 5 bases and the J gene lost 5 bases, with 9 bases spanning the gap. CDR3 nucleotide sequence: TGTGCCAGCAGTCGACAGACTTATGGCTACACCTTC. This translates into CASSRQTYGYTF.

This clonotype was counted only a few times. This CDR3 is CASSWEAGGPDNEQFF. DNA for the CDR3: TGCGCCAGCAGCTGGGAAGCGGGGGGCCCTGACAATGAGCAGTTCTTC. The rearrangement uses TRBV5-1 and TRBJ2-1, with 9 bases fitting TRBD2. The CDR3 runs 16 residues. In germline, CDR1 is SGHRS, CDR2 YFSETQ. Trimming at V came to 3 bases and at J to 5 bases, leaving 9 bases not matched to a gene.

This clonotype was seen a few times. The rearrangement uses TRBV7-9 and TRBJ1-6; a possible D gene is TRBD1 (5 bases). Trimming removed 4 bases at V and 8 bases at J, with 9 bases between. Germline CDR1 SEHNR, CDR2 FQNEAQ (reference sequence). This CDR3 region has 13 residues. For the CDR3, the DNA is TGTGCCAGCAGCTCAGGGTTTCATTCACCCCTCCACTTT. Translating gives CASSSGFHSPLHF.

CDR3 amino acids: CASSPGQGRYTEAFF. CDR3 DNA sequence: TGTGCCAGCAGCCCTGGACAGGGTCGGTACACTGAAGCTTTCTTT. The chain is built from TRBV4-2 and TRBJ1-1, with 8 bases matching TRBD1. Germline CDR1 reads LGHNA; CDR2 reads YNFKEQ. The V and J ends lost 4 bases and 3 bases, in that order; junction bases with no gene match: 7. The CDR3 runs to 15 residues.

The chain recombines TRBV28 with TRBJ2-1; possibly TRBD2 for D (5 bases). Trimming cost V 10 bases and J 0 bases, with 16 bases left between them. CDR3 length equals 15 residues. Germline V lookup: CDR1 MDHEN, CDR2 SYDVKM. The CDR3 loop is CAIGLSLGSYNEQFF. CDR3 coding DNA: TGTGCCATCGGACTTTCCCTAGGCTCCTACAATGAGCAGTTCTTC.

This chain connects TRBV14 to TRBJ2-3; TRBD2 aligns across 7 bases. Losses at the gene ends were 3 bases for V and 8 bases for J; bases not matched to a gene: 14. The CDR3 length is 16 residues. The germline gives CDR1 SGHDN, CDR2 FVKESK. The DNA for the CDR3 is TGTGCCAGCAGCCAGGATCCCCGACTAGCTGCGGCTACGCAGTATTTT. Protein product: CASSQDPRLAAATQYF.

The V and J genes are TRBV2 and TRBJ1-2; a weak D match, TRBD1 (6 bases). Trimming shortened V by 7 bases and J by 4 bases, and 13 bases separated the two germline ends. Per the germline V gene, CDR1 is SNHLY and CDR2 is FYNNEI. The CDR3 length is 13 residues. The CDR3 DNA reads TGTGCCAGCAACTCGGGGGGGCCCTATGGCTACACCTTC. Its translation: CASNSGGPYGYTF.

CDR3 coding DNA: TGCAGTGCTAGAGTTTTTGGTTTCACCCTGAGCTCCTACGAGCAGTACTTC. Protein product: CSARVFGFTLSSYEQYF. The rearrangement links TRBV20-1 to TRBJ2-7; unclear D gene. Looked up from germline, CDR1 is DFQATT and CDR2 is SNEGSKA (reference sequence). The CDR3 contains 17 residues. V was clipped by 1 base and J by 0 bases, with 19 bases between them.

The J gene is TRBJ2-5, the V gene TRBV7-9, with D maybe TRBD2 (7 bases). CDR1 is SEHNR, CDR2 FQNEAQ, per germline (reference sequence). This CDR3 comprises 15 residues. The V gene lost 4 bases and the J gene lost 11 bases, with 23 bases spanning the gap. The DNA of the CDR3 is TGTGCCAGCAGCTCAAGGGGTTTGGGGGCGCGGGAGCAGTACTTC. It translates to CASSSRGLGAREQYF.

The table lists this clonotype with a few counts. The genes are TRBV25-1 and TRBJ1-2; D is unresolved. V lost 3 bases to trimming and J lost 0 bases, with 8 bases between them. From germline, CDR1 is MGHDK and CDR2 SYGVNS. The CDR3 runs to 14 residues. The CDR3 region is CASSEWQTNYGYTF. The CDR3 DNA is TGTGCCAGCAGTGAGTGGCAGACTAACTATGGCTACACCTTC.

The chain combines TRBV6-5 with TRBJ1-1, with D maybe TRBD1 (5 bases). The V gene's germline CDR1 is MNHEY and CDR2 SVGAGI. The CDR3 spans 14 residues. Between the trimmed V and J ends, which lost 1 base and 3 bases, there was a span of 9 bases. For the CDR3, the DNA is TGTGCCAGCAGTTACTTTACAGGTGACACTGAAGCTTTCTTT. This gives the protein CASSYFTGDTEAFF.

This clonotype was seen a handful of times. The chain employs TRBV4-3 and TRBJ2-1, with a tentative D call TRBD1 (6 bases). The CDR3 consists of 16 residues. Germline lookup yields CDR1 LGHNA and CDR2 YSLEER. Trimming took 1 base from V and 4 from J, leaving 14 bases between them. Here the CDR3 DNA reads TGCGCCAGCAGCCAAGTGGTGACAGGAGAATACAATGAGCAGTTCTTC. It encodes CASSQVVTGEYNEQFF.